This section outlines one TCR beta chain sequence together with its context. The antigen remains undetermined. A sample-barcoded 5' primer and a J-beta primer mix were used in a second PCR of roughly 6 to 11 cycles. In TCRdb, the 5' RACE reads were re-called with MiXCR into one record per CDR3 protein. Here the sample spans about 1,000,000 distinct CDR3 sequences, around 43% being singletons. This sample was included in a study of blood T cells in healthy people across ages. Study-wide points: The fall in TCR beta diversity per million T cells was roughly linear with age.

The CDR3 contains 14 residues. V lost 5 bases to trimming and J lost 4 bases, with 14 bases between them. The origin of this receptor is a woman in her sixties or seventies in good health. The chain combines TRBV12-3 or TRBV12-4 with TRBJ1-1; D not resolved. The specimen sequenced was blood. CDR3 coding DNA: TGTGCCAGCAGTCTGCAGTTAATCGGCACTGAAGCTTTCTTT. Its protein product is CASSLQLIGTEAFF.